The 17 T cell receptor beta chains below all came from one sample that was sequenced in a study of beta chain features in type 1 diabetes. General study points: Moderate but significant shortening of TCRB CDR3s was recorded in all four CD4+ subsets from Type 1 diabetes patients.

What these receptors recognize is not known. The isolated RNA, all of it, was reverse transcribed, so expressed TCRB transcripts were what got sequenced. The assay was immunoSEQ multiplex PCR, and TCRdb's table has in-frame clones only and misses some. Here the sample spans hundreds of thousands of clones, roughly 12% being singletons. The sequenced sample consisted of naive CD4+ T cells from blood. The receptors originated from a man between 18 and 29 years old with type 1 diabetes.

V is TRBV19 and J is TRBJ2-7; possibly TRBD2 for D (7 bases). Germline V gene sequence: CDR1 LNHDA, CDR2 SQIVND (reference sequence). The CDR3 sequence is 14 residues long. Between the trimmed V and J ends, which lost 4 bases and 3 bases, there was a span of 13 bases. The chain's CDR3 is CASSTREGDYEQYF. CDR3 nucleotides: TGTGCCAGTAGTACCAGGGAGGGGGACTACGAGCAGTACTTC.

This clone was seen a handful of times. DNA of the CDR3: TGTGCCAGCACCCACGCTAGCACAGATACGCAGTATTTT. Its protein product is CASTHASTDTQYF. This chain uses TRBV7-2 with TRBJ2-3; no reliable D call. The CDR3 runs 13 residues. V lost 7 bases, J lost 0 bases, and 8 bases lay in between. Germline-derived CDR1 and CDR2 are SGHTA and FQGNSA.

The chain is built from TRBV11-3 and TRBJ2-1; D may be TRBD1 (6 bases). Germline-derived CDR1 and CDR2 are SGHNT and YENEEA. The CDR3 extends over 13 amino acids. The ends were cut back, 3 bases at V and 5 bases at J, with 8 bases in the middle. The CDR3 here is CASSFGTNNEQFF. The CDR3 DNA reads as TGTGCCAGCAGCTTCGGGACAAACAATGAGCAGTTCTTC.

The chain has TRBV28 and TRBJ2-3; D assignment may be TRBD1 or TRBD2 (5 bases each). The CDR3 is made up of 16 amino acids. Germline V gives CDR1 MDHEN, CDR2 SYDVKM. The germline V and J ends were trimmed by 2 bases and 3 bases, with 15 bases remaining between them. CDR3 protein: CASSLTGTSETDTQYF. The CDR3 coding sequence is TGTGCCAGCAGTTTAACCGGGACGAGTGAGACAGATACGCAGTATTTT.

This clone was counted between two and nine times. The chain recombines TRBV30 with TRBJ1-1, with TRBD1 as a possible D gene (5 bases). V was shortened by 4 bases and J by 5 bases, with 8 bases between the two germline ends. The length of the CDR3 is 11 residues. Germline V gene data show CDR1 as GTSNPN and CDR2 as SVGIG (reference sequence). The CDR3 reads CAWTGRTEAFF. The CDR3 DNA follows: TGTGCCTGGACAGGGAGAACTGAAGCTTTCTTT.

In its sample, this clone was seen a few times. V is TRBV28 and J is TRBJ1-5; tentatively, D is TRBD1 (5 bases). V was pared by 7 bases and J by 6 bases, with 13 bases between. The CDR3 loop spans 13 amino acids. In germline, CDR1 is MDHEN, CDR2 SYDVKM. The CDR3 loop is CASTLGLFQPQHF. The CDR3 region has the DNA TGTGCCAGCACTCTGGGACTTTTTCAGCCCCAGCATTTT. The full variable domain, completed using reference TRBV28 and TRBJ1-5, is DVKVTQSSRYLVKRTGEKVFLECVQDMDHENMFWYRQDPGLGLRLIYFSYDVKMKEKGDIPEGYSVSREKKERFSLILESASTNQTSMYLCASTLGLFQPQHFGDGTRLSIL.

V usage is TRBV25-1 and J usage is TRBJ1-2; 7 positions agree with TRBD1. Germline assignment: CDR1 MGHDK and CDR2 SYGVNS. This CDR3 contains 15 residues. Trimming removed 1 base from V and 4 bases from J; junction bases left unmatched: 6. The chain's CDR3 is CASSEWRQGGYGYTF. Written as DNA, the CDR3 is TGTGCCAGCAGTGAATGGCGACAGGGAGGCTATGGCTACACCTTC.

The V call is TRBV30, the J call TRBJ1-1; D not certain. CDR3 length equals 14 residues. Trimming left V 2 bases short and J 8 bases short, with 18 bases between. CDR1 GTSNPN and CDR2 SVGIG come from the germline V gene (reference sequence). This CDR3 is CAWSRTTAGAEAFF. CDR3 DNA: TGTGCCTGGAGTCGGACCACAGCTGGCGCCGAAGCTTTCTTT. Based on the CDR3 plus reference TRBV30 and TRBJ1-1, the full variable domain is SQTIHQWPATLVQPVGSPLSLECTVEGTSNPNLYWYRQAAGRGLQLLFYSVGIGQISSEVPQNLSASRPQDRQFILSSKKLLLSDSGFYLCAWSRTTAGAEAFFGQGTRLTVV.

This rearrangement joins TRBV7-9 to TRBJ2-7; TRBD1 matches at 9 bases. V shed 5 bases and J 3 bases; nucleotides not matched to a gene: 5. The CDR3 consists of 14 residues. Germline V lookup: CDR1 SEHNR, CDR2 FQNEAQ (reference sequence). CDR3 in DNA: TGTGCCAGCAGCCCGGGACAGGGAAACTACGAGCAGTACTTC. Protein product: CASSPGQGNYEQYF.

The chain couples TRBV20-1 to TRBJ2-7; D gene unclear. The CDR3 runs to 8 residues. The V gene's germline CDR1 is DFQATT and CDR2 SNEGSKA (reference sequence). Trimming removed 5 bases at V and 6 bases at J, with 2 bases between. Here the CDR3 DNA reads TGCAGTGCTGGCGAGCAGTACTTC. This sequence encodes CSAGEQYF.

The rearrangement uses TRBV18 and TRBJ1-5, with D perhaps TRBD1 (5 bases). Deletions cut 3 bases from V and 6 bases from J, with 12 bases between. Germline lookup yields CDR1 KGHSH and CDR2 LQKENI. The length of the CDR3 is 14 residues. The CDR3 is CASSPGTALQPQHF. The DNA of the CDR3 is TGTGCCAGCTCACCTGGGACCGCTCTTCAGCCCCAGCATTTT.

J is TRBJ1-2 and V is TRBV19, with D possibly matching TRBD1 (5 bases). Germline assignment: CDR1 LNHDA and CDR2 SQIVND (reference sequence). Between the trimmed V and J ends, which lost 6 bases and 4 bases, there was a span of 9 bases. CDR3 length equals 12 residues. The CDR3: CASSPTAYGYTF. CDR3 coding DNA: TGTGCCAGTAGCCCGACAGCCTATGGCTACACCTTC.

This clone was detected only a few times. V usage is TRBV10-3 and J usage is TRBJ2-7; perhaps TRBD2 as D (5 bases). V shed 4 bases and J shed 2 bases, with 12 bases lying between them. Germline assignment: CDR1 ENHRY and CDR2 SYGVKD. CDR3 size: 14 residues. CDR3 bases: TGTGCCATCAGTGGAAGGACTGTACCCTACGAGCAGTACTTC. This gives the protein CAISGRTVPYEQYF.

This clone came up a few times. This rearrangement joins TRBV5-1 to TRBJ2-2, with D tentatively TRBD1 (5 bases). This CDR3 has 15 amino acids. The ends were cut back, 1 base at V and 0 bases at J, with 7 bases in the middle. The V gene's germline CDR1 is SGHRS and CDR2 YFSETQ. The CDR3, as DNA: TGCGCCAGCAGCTTGAGGACAACGAACACCGGGGAGCTGTTTTTT. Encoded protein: CASSLRTTNTGELFF.

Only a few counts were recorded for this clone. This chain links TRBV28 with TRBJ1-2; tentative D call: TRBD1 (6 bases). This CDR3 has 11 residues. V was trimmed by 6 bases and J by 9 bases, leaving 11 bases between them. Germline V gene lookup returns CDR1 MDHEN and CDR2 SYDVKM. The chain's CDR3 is CASRTGSSYTF. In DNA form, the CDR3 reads TGTGCCAGCAGAACAGGGAGTAGCTACACCTTC.

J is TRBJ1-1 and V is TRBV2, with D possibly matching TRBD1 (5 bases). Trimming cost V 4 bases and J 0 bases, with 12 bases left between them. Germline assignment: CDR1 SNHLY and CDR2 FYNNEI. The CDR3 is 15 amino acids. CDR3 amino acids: CASSVQGTLNTEAFF. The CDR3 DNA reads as TGTGCCAGCAGTGTGCAGGGTACGTTGAACACTGAAGCTTTCTTT.

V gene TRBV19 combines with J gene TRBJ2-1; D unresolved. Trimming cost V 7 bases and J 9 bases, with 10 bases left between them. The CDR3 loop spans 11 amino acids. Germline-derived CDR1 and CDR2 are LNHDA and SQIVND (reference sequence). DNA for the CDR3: TGTGCCAGTACCTTCTGGGGTGAGCAGTTCTTC. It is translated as CASTFWGEQFF.